The rows below give T cell receptor beta chains drawn from one sample of a study of blood T cell repertoires in COVID-19. Measured with immunoSEQ multiplex PCR; TCRdb has only the in-frame clones, and not every one. This table has about 360,000 clones, around 87% appearing once. Sequencing used peripheral blood. The source of these receptors is a human donor in a cohort sampled during active COVID-19. Both conserved end residues are part of each CDR3. The D gene is left open where the match is weak. Size is stated for part of the rows, as once, few or many counts, or as a class when the clone is expanded.

-	TRBJ2-5	TRBV24-1	TRBD2	TGTGCCACCAGTGACCCCGGGGAGCGGGGGACACAAGAGACCCAGTACTTC	CATSDPGERGTQETQYF
once	TRBJ1-1	TRBV6-1	-	TGTGCCAGCAGTGAAACCTGGGCACAGAACACTGAAGCTTTCTTT	CASSETWAQNTEAFF
-	TRBJ2-7	TRBV14	TRBD1	TGTGCCAGCAGCCGAGACCTAGGACAGGGCTACGAGCAGTACTTC	CASSRDLGQGYEQYF
-	TRBJ2-6	TRBV27	-	TGTGCCAGCAGTACGGGAAGCTCTGGGGCCAACGTCCTGACTTTC	CASSTGSSGANVLTF
-	TRBJ1-2	TRBV6-1	-	TGTGCCAGCAGTGGACAAAAGGGGATGATATCAGGCTATGGCTACACCTTC	CASSGQKGMISGYGYTF
-	TRBJ1-1	TRBV5-5	TRBD1	TGTGCCAGCAGCTTGGGCGGGACAGGGTCGACTGAAGCTTTCTTT	CASSLGGTGSTEAFF
-	TRBJ1-2	TRBV12-3/TRBV12-4	-	TGTGCCAGCAGTTTAGTAACGACGGGTGGCTACACCTTC	CASSLVTTGGYTF
once	TRBJ1-1	TRBV28	-	TGTGCCAGCAGATCCTCCCAGGGGCGGTGGACTGAAGCTTTCTTT	CASRSSQGRWTEAFF
-	TRBJ2-3	TRBV28	TRBD2	TGTGCCAGCAGCTTGGGCTCTAGCGGGGGAAGAGATACGCAGTATTTT	CASSLGSSGGRDTQYF
-	TRBJ2-4	TRBV4-1	-	TGCGCCAGCAGCCAAGATGAAGGCGGTTTGTCTCAGTACTTC	CASSQDEGGLSQYF
once	TRBJ2-7	TRBV7-2	-	TGTGCCAGCAGCTTATTGCAGCGGTACGAGCAGTACTTC	CASSLLQRYEQYF
-	TRBJ1-1	TRBV6-5	TRBD1	TGTGCCAGCAGTCGGACAGGGGGCAAAGCTTTCTTT	CASSRTGGKAFF
-	TRBJ1-2	TRBV7-2	TRBD1	TGTGCCAGCAGCTCATGGACAGGGTCGGCCTATGGCTACACCTTC	CASSSWTGSAYGYTF
-	TRBJ2-7	TRBV25-1	TRBD1	TGTGCCAGCAGTGGGGACAGGGACCCCTACGAGCAGTACTTC	CASSGDRDPYEQYF
-	TRBJ1-2	TRBV5-6	TRBD1	TGTGCCAGCAGCCTAGACAGGGCCGTTGGCTACACCTTC	CASSLDRAVGYTF
-	TRBJ2-5	TRBV5-1	TRBD2	TGCGCCAGCAGTCAAAGACTAGCGGATCAAGAGACCCAGTACTTC	CASSQRLADQETQYF
-	TRBJ1-4	TRBV6-1	-	TGTGCCAGCAGTGAATCGGGGGAGGTATTCAATGAAAAACTGTTTTTT	CASSESGEVFNEKLFF
-	TRBJ2-1	TRBV10-3	-	TGTGCCATCAGTGAGTCAGACAGACCCGATGAGCAGTTCTTC	CAISESDRPDEQFF
once	TRBJ1-1	TRBV2	TRBD1	TGTGCCAGCAGTGAAGGGACAGGGACAGGGATTTTCACTGAAGCTTTCTTT	CASSEGTGTGIFTEAFF
-	TRBJ2-2	TRBV5-5	-	TGTGCCAGCAGCTTTCCGATCCGGGATCTTAACACCGGGGAGCTGTTTTTT	CASSFPIRDLNTGELFF
-	TRBJ2-3	TRBV10-3	-	TGTGCCATCAGTGATTCCCCGACAGATACGCAGTATTTT	CAISDSPTDTQYF
-	TRBJ1-2	TRBV10-2	TRBD1	TGCGCCAGCAGTTCACAGGGGTTCTATGGCTACACCTTC	CASSSQGFYGYTF
-	TRBJ2-1	TRBV5-1	-	TGCGCCAGCAGCTTGCAGGGGAGCTCCTACAATGAGCAGTTCTTC	CASSLQGSSYNEQFF
-	TRBJ1-1	TRBV7-6	-	TGTGCCAGCAGCTTAGTGGAGATGAACACTGAAGCTTTCTTT	CASSLVEMNTEAFF
-	TRBJ2-7	TRBV5-6	-	TGTGCCAGCAGTCCGTTATCTCTTCGCGACGAGCAGTACTTC	CASSPLSLRDEQYF
-	TRBJ2-1	TRBV5-1	TRBD2	TGCGCCAGCAGCTTTGGGACTAGCGGGAGGGGGAATGAGCAGTTCTTC	CASSFGTSGRGNEQFF
-	TRBJ1-6	TRBV19	-	TGTGCCAGTAGTCGGACATTCCCCGACTCTAATTCACCCCTCCACTTT	CASSRTFPDSNSPLHF
once	TRBJ1-2	TRBV5-1	-	TGCGCCAGCAGCCTTGACAGCACCTATGGCTACACCTTC	CASSLDSTYGYTF
-	TRBJ1-2	TRBV28	TRBD1	TGTGCCAGCAGTTTACAGGGGGCGCTAAGCTATGGCTACACCTTC	CASSLQGALSYGYTF
-	TRBJ2-3	TRBV5-8	TRBD2	TGTGCCAGCAGGCCGGGACTAGCGCACTTCACAGATACGCAGTATTTT	CASRPGLAHFTDTQYF
-	TRBJ1-1	TRBV11-3	-	TGTGCCAGCAGCTCCCCGTTCACTGAAGCTTTCTTT	CASSSPFTEAFF
few	TRBJ1-2	TRBV6-5	-	TGTGCCAGCAGTAAACACGGGACTAACTATGGCTACACCTTC	CASSKHGTNYGYTF
-	TRBJ2-5	TRBV20-1	-	TGCAGTGCTAGTGACGGCCAAGAGACCCAGTACTTC	CSASDGQETQYF
-	TRBJ2-3	TRBV7-9	TRBD1	TGTGCCAGCAGCGGCAACAGGGGGCTAGCAGATACGCAGTATTTT	CASSGNRGLADTQYF
-	TRBJ2-7	TRBV29-1	TRBD1	TGCAGCGTTGACCGGGACAGGCCCTTCTACGAGCAGTACTTC	CSVDRDRPFYEQYF
-	TRBJ2-7	TRBV5-4	TRBD1	TGTGCCAGCAGCCCAACCGGGACAGGGAGGTCCTACGAGCAGTACTTC	CASSPTGTGRSYEQYF
-	TRBJ1-1	TRBV5-1	TRBD1	TGCGCCAGCAGCTTGTCGGGACAGAGGAACACTGAAGCTTTCTTT	CASSLSGQRNTEAFF
-	TRBJ1-4	TRBV28	TRBD1	TGTGCCAGCAGTTCTCAGGGGGCTAATGAAAAACTGTTTTTT	CASSSQGANEKLFF
-	TRBJ2-7	TRBV7-2	-	TGTGCCAGCAGCTTATTAGGCGGGTCTGGCGAGCAGTACTTC	CASSLLGGSGEQYF
-	TRBJ2-2	TRBV6-5	TRBD2	TGTGCCAGCAGTTACTCGACTAGCGGGGCCACCGGGGAGCTGTTTTTT	CASSYSTSGATGELFF
-	TRBJ2-7	TRBV28	TRBD2	TGTGCCAGCAGCCCTTCGGCTAGCGGGGCTCTCTACGAGCAGTACTTC	CASSPSASGALYEQYF
-	TRBJ1-2	TRBV23-1	TRBD1	TGCGCCAGCAGTCAATCGGAAGGGACACAGGGGCCTCCTAACTATGGCTACACCTTC	CASSQSEGTQGPPNYGYTF
-	TRBJ1-3	TRBV5-6	-	TGTGCCAGCAGCCTTGGACCGGGGTTCGGAAACACCATATATTTT	CASSLGPGFGNTIYF
-	TRBJ2-5	TRBV29-1	-	TGCAGCCCCAAGGCTAGTCCCAACCAAGAGACCCAGTACTTC	CSPKASPNQETQYF
-	TRBJ2-3	TRBV5-1	-	TGCGCCAGCAGCTTGGCCGGAGCTAGCACAGATACGCAGTATTTT	CASSLAGASTDTQYF